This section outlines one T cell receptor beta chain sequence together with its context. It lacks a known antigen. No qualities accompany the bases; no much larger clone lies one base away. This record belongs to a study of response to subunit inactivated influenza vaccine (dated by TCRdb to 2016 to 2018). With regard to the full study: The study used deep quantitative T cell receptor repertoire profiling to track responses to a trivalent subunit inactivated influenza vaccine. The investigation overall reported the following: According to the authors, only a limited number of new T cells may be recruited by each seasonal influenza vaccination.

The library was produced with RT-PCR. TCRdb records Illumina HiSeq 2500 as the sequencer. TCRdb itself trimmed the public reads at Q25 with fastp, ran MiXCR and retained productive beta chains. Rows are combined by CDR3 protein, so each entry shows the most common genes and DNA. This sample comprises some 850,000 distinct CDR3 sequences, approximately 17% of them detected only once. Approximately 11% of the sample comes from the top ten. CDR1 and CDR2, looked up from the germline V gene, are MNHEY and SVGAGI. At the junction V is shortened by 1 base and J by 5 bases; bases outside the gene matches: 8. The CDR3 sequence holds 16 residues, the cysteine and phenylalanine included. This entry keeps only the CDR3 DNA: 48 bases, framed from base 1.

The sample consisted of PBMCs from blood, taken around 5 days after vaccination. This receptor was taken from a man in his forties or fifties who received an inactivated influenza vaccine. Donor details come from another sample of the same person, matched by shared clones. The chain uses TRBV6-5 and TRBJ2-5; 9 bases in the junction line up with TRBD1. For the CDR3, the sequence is CASSYFRQGGVETQYF. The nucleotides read TGTGCCAGCAGTTACTTTAGACAGGGGGGCGTCGAGACCCAGTACTTC.